The entry below describes one TCR beta chain. Primers: 60 Vbeta forward and 13 Jbeta reverse. TCRdb's copy holds only in-frame clones and misses some; the assay was immunoSEQ multiplex PCR. The profile shows about 170,000 clones, under 80% of them singletons. This sample stems from a study of cytomegalovirus exposure and HLA in healthy donors. Germline CDR1 is SGHTA and CDR2 is FQGTGA. This CDR3 is built from 13 residues. The sample comprised PBMCs. The sequence was obtained from a human donor in good health. The chain links TRBV7-3 to TRBJ2-5, with 8 positions matching TRBD1. The tail of the sequence fits TRBJ2-7 better, so the J call may be wrong. CDR3 coding DNA: TGTGCCAGTGGGACAGGAGTCTCCTACGAGCAGTACTTC. It yields the protein CASGTGVSYEQYF.